Reported below is one T cell receptor beta chain. V was clipped by 5 bases and J by 1 base, with 13 bases between them. The CDR3 covers 15 residues. CDR1 and CDR2 (germline): PRHDT, FYEKMQ (reference sequence). In the original analysis: Estimates of nucleated cell counts were drawn from the amplification of reference gene primers. Sequencing was performed with immunoSEQ multiplex PCR; in TCRdb, only in-frame clones are kept and a portion is missing. For V, J and clone size, that table is used; D and trimming come from the DNA. Of about 190,000 clones listed, under 80% were seen once; the top ten hold approximately 13%. These data originate in a study of blood T cell repertoires in COVID-19.

The sequenced material came from peripheral blood. The chain has TRBV13 and TRBJ2-3, with D possibly TRBD2 on 6 matching bases. This TCR was sampled from a man between 45 and 60 years old who had recovered from COVID-19. The CDR3, as DNA: TGTGCCAGCAGCACGACTAGTGGGCGCACAGATACGCAGTATTTT. Translating gives CASSTTSGRTDTQYF.